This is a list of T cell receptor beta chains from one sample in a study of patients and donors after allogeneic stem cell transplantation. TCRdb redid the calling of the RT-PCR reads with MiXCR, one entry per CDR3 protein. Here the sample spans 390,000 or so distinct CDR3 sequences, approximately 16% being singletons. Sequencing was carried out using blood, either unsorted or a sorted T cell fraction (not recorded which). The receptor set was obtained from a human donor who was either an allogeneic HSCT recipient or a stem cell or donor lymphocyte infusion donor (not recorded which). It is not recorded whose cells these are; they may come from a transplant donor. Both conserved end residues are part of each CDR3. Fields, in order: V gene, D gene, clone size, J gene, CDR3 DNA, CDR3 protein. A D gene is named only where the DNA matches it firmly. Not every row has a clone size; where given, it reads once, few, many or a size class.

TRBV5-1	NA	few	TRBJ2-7	TGCGCCAGCAGCTTGGGCAAACCGTTCGAGCAGTACTTC	CASSLGKPFEQYF
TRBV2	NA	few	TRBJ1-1	TGTGCCAGCACCAGGGAATCGGACACTGAAGCTTTCTTT	CASTRESDTEAFF
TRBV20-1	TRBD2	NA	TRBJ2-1	TGCAGTGCAACGACCGGGACTAGGATTTACAATGAGCAGTTCTTC	CSATTGTRIYNEQFF
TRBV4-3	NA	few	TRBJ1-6	TGCGCCAGCAGCCAAGAGTGGGTGGGACACTTAGAACTACTTAATTCACCCCTCCACTTT	CASSQEWVGHLELLNSPLHF
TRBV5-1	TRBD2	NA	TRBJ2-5	TGCGCCAGCAGCCCGCGGCTAGCGGGAAACCAAGAGACCCAGTACTTC	CASSPRLAGNQETQYF
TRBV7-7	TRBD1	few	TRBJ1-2	TGTGCCACCCATTCCCGGGACAGGCAGAACCGGGATGGCTACACCTTC	CATHSRDRQNRDGYTF
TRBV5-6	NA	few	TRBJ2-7	TGTGCCAGCAGCTTAATGAGGGCCTTTGACGAGCAGTACTTC	CASSLMRAFDEQYF
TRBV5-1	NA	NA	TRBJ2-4	TGCGCCAGCAGCTTGGCCTTAGGAATAAAAAACATTCAGTACTTC	CASSLALGIKNIQYF
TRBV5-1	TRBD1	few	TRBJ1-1	TGCGCCAGCAGCTCCCGGGGGGACAGCTATGAAGCTTTCTTT	CASSSRGDSYEAFF
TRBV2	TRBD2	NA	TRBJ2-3	TGTGCCAGCAGTGAGGAAGCGGGGGCGCTCACAGATACGCAGTATTTT	CASSEEAGALTDTQYF
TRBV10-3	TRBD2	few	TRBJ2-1	TGTGCCATCAGGGGACTAGCGGGAAGGGATGAGCAGTTCTTC	CAIRGLAGRDEQFF
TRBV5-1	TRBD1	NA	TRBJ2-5	TGCGCCAGCAGCTCGACAGGGGGCTGGGAGACCCAGTACTTC	CASSSTGGWETQYF
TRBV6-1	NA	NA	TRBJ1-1	TGTGCCAGCAGTGATCCGGGTCTGGGGCGGTCTGAAGCTTTCTTT	CASSDPGLGRSEAFF
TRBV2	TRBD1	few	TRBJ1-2	TGTGCCAGCAGTATAGGGACAGGTCAAGGCTACACCTTC	CASSIGTGQGYTF
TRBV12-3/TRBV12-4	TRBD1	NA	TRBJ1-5	TGTGCCAGCACCGTTGACAGGGGGCCCAATCAGCCCCAGCATTTT	CASTVDRGPNQPQHF
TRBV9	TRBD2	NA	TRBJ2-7	TGTGCCAGCAGCGTAGCGGGAGGAGACGACGAGCAGTACTTC	CASSVAGGDDEQYF
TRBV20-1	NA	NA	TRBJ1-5	TGCAGTGCTAGAGATAGGATGGGAAGCAATCAGCCCCAGCATTTT	CSARDRMGSNQPQHF
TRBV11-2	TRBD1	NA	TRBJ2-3	TGTGCCAGCAACCTCGTCAGGGGGCTAGCCGCAGATACGCAGTATTTT	CASNLVRGLAADTQYF
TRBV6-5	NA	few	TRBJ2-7	TGTGCCAGCAGTTACTCGGCAGGGATAAGCGAGCAGTACTTC	CASSYSAGISEQYF
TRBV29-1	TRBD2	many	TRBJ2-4	TGCAGCGTTGAGCGGGAGGACATTCAGTACTTC	CSVEREDIQYF
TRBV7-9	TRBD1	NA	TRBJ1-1	TGTGCCAGCTTCGGACAGGGAGTGAACACTGAAGCTTTCTTT	CASFGQGVNTEAFF
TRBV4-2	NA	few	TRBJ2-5	TGTGCCAGCAGCCAAGTACAGGTTCAAGAGACCCAGTACTTC	CASSQVQVQETQYF
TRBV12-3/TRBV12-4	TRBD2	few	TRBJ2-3	TGTGCCAGCCTTTTGAGCGGGACTGATACGCAGTATTTT	CASLLSGTDTQYF
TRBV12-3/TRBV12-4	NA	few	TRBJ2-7	TGTGCCAGCAGTTTACACACTACCTCCTACGAGCAGTACTTC	CASSLHTTSYEQYF
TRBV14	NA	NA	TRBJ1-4	TGTGCCAGCAGCCAAGATATGAAACTGTTTTTT	CASSQDMKLFF
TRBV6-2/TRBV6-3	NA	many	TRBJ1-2	TGTGCCAGCAGTTACTCGATCTATGGCTACACCTTC	CASSYSIYGYTF
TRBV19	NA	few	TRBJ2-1	TGTGCCAGCGAGATGGGGCCCCCCGGCAATGAGCAGTTCTTC	CASEMGPPGNEQFF
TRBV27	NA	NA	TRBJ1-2	TGTGCCAGCAGTTTCGGGGTAGACTATGGCTACACCTTC	CASSFGVDYGYTF
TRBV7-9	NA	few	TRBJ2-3	TGTGCCAGCACCAATTTCCCAGTTGAGGCCACAGATACGCAGTATTTT	CASTNFPVEATDTQYF
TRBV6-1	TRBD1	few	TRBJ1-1	TGTGCCAGCAGTCGTCGACAGGGAAAGGGGAACACTGAAGCTTTCTTT	CASSRRQGKGNTEAFF
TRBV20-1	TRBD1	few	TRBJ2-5	TGCAGTGCTAGAGACCAACCATTAGACAGGGAAGAGACCCAGTACTTC	CSARDQPLDREETQYF
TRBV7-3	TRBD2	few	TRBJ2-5	TGTGCCAGCAGCTTGTTCGGGGGGACTCAAGAGACCCAGTACTTC	CASSLFGGTQETQYF
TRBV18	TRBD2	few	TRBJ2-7	TGTGCCAGCTCACCACTTGTGGGACTAGCTATTTCCTACGAGCAGTACTTC	CASSPLVGLAISYEQYF
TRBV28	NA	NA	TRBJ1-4	TGTGCCAGCCACGCCCAGGAAGGGTTAAGGGAAAAACTGTTTTTT	CASHAQEGLREKLFF
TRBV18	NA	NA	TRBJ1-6	TGTGCCAGCTCACGGCAGGAGGGGAGGGTTTCACCCCTCCACTTT	CASSRQEGRVSPLHF
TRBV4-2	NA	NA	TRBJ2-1	TGTGCCAGCAGCCAAGTTAGGGACTACAATGAGCAGTTCTTC	CASSQVRDYNEQFF
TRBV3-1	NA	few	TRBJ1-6	TGTGCCAGCAGCCAAGAATACAGGAATAATTCACCCCTCCACTTT	CASSQEYRNNSPLHF
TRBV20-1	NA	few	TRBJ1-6	TGCAGTGCTAAAAAGGGGCAGGGCTATAATTCACCCCTCCACTTT	CSAKKGQGYNSPLHF
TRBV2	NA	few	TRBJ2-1	TGTGCCAGCAGTGGAGAGTACAATGAGCAGTTCTTC	CASSGEYNEQFF
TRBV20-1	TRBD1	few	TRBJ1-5	TGCAGTGCTAACAAGGGGGCTTGGAATCAGCCCCAGCATTTT	CSANKGAWNQPQHF
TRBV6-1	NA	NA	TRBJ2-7	TGTGCCAGCAGGCCTACCACAGGTGAATCCTACGAGCAGTACTTC	CASRPTTGESYEQYF
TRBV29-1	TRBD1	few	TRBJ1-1	TGCAGCGTCTACCCGGACAGGGTGAACACTGAAGCTTTCTTT	CSVYPDRVNTEAFF
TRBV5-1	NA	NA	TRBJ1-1	TGCGCCAGCGGGAGAGAAAGGGGAGGGGATGAAGCTTTCTTT	CASGRERGGDEAFF
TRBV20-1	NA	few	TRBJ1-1	TGCAGTGCTAGAGCCATGAAGGCTGAAGCTTTCTTT	CSARAMKAEAFF
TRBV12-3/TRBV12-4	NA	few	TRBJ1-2	TGTGCCAGCAGTGAGACGACCGATAACTATGGCTACACCTTC	CASSETTDNYGYTF
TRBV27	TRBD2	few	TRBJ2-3	TGTGCCAGCAGCGTTTTCATAGCGGGAGTCGATACGCAGTATTTT	CASSVFIAGVDTQYF
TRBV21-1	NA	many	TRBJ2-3	TGTGCCAGCAGCATGGGCGGGTCTAGCACAGATACGCAGTATTTT	CASSMGGSSTDTQYF
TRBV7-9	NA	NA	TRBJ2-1	TGTGCCAGCAGCCCAGCCGGGACAGAGCAGTTCTTC	CASSPAGTEQFF
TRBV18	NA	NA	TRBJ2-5	TGTGCCAGCTCACCATTGGGGGCTGGGGAGACCCAGTACTTC	CASSPLGAGETQYF
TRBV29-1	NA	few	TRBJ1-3	TGCAGCGTTGAAGCCACTGGAAACACCATATATTTT	CSVEATGNTIYF